A single sample is the source of the 15 T cell receptor beta chains below, sequenced in a study of T cells in Graves' hyperthyroidism and ophthalmopathy. Amplification targeted TCR beta CDR3 regions from RNA transcripts. A first-round RT-PCR of the TCR CDR3 used the HTBI primer set. Using its own MiXCR run on the multiplex PCR reads, TCRdb lists one record per CDR3 protein. The repertoire holds 600,000 to 900,000 distinct CDR3 sequences, with around 15% as singletons. Sequenced sample: blood. The receptors were gathered from a man aged 18 to 29 with Graves' hyperthyroidism.

This clonotype was recorded a few times. This chain joins TRBV11-1 and TRBJ2-2, with 11 bases matching TRBD2. With 3 bases clipped from V and 1 base from J, the junction kept 4 bases outside the gene matches. CDR1 and CDR2 (germline): SGHAT, FQDESV (reference sequence). This CDR3 comprises 17 residues. The CDR3 region has the DNA TGTGCCAGCAGCTTCATGACTAGCGGGATGAACACCGGGGAGCTGTTTTTT. Residues: CASSFMTSGMNTGELFF.

The chain joins TRBV3-1 to TRBJ2-2, with 9 bases aligning to TRBD2. V trimming: 4 bases; J trimming: 7 bases; junction bases outside the gene matches: 4. Germline V gene data show CDR1 as LGHDT and CDR2 as YNNKEL (reference sequence). The CDR3 extends over 14 amino acids. The CDR3 sequence is CASSLALAGGELFF. The CDR3 DNA is TGTGCCAGCAGCCTTGCACTAGCGGGCGGGGAGCTGTTTTTT.

The V gene is TRBV18, the J gene TRBJ2-5, with TRBD2 identical over 14 bases. With 3 bases clipped from V and 9 bases from J, the junction kept 6 bases outside the gene matches. The V gene's germline CDR1 is KGHSH and CDR2 LQKENI. The CDR3 covers 15 residues. Written as DNA, the CDR3 is TGTGCCAGCTCACCGGGACTAGCGGGAGCCCGGTCCCAGTACTTC. As protein: CASSPGLAGARSQYF.

This clonotype was counted at least ten times. V is TRBV28 and J is TRBJ2-2; D is tentatively TRBD1 or TRBD2 (5 bases each). Trimming removed 3 bases from V and 5 bases from J, with 10 bases in between. The CDR3 spans 14 residues. CDR1 and CDR2 (germline): MDHEN, SYDVKM. CDR3 sequence: CASSLGELTGELFF. DNA for the CDR3: TGTGCCAGCAGTTTGGGGGAGTTGACCGGGGAGCTGTTTTTT.

This rearrangement joins TRBV7-9 to TRBJ2-1; the match to TRBD1 covers 9 bases. There are 15 residues in the CDR3. Germline loops: CDR1 SEHNR, CDR2 FQNEAQ (reference sequence). V shed 5 bases and J 4 bases; nucleotides not matched to a gene: 6. The DNA of the CDR3 is TGTGCCAGCAGCCCCGGGACAGGGAAATACAATGAGCAGTTCTTC. Translated: CASSPGTGKYNEQFF.

This clonotype was observed many times. This sequence joins TRBV12-3 or TRBV12-4 and TRBJ1-5, with D unresolved. Trimming removed 3 bases from V and 2 bases from J, with 14 bases in between. There are 16 residues in the CDR3. CDR3 bases: TGTGCCAGCAGTTTTCAGTCCGGAGCAGGCAATCAGCCCCAGCATTTT. Translating gives CASSFQSGAGNQPQHF.

The chain has TRBV29-1 and TRBJ2-5; D call uncertain. Germline loops: CDR1 SQVTM, CDR2 ANQGSEA. V lost 0 bases to trimming and J lost 4 bases, with 3 bases between them. This CDR3 region has 11 residues. The CDR3 loop is CSVEDRETQYF. CDR3 coding DNA: TGCAGCGTTGAAGATCGAGAGACCCAGTACTTC.

There are a few counts of this clonotype. The chain employs TRBV9 and TRBJ2-7; the match to TRBD1 covers 11 bases. This CDR3 spans 14 amino acids. Unmatched junction bases numbered 0, after V lost 0 bases and J lost 4 bases. CDR1 SGDLS and CDR2 YYNGEE come from the germline V gene. The CDR3 DNA is TGTGCCAGCAGCGTAGGGGACAGGGGGTACGAGCAGTACTTC. Protein: CASSVGDRGYEQYF.

This clonotype has at least ten counts. The CDR3 region has the DNA TGTGCCAGCATCCCGGGGGGGGAGAATACGCAGTATTTT. It specifies CASIPGGENTQYF. The J gene is TRBJ2-3, the V gene TRBV28, with 8 positions matching TRBD2. The ends lost 7 bases at V and 7 bases at J; junction bases unmatched: 7. Germline V gene data show CDR1 as MDHEN and CDR2 as SYDVKM. The CDR3 totals 13 residues.

This clonotype was counted at least ten times. This sequence joins TRBV12-5 and TRBJ2-3; D is tentatively TRBD1 or TRBD2 (5 bases each). The CDR3 extends over 14 amino acids. The V gene's germline CDR1 is LGHNT and CDR2 FRNRAP. V was trimmed by 4 bases and J by 2 bases, leaving 10 bases between them. The DNA for the CDR3 is TGTGCTAGTGGTTCGGGACGAGACACAGATACGCAGTATTTT. Encoded protein: CASGSGRDTDTQYF.

This clonotype has at least ten counts. The chain combines TRBV12-3 or TRBV12-4 with TRBJ2-7, with 12 bases aligning to TRBD2. The V and J ends lost 5 bases and 6 bases, in that order; junction bases with no gene match: 5. The CDR3 is 14 residues long. The CDR3 sequence is CASSASGLAGEQYF. The CDR3 DNA sequence: TGTGCCAGCAGTGCCTCGGGACTAGCGGGCGAGCAGTACTTC.

This clonotype was seen repeatedly, ten times or more. The V call is TRBV28, the J call TRBJ2-3; 7 nucleotides agree with TRBD1. The V segment lost 3 bases and the J segment 2 bases; nucleotides outside the gene matches: 11. This CDR3 contains 17 residues. The germline V gene encodes CDR1 MDHEN and CDR2 SYDVKM. CDR3 nucleotide sequence: TGTGCCAGCAGTTTTTTGGGTGGGACAGACTACACAGATACGCAGTATTTT. It specifies CASSFLGGTDYTDTQYF.

This clonotype was detected only a few times. The V gene is TRBV20-1, the J gene TRBJ1-5; D remains unclear. The CDR3 has 16 residues. V was shortened by 4 bases and J by 0 bases, with 16 bases between the two germline ends. CDR1 is DFQATT, CDR2 SNEGSKA, per germline (reference sequence). The CDR3, as DNA: TGCAGTGCTACCTCGGTTTTAGGGTTTAGCAATCAGCCCCAGCATTTT. Translating gives CSATSVLGFSNQPQHF.

Many counts were recorded for this clonotype. The chain couples TRBV27 to TRBJ2-7, with D tentatively TRBD1 or TRBD2 (6 bases each). CDR1 and CDR2 from the germline V gene are MNHEY and SMNVEV (reference sequence). The CDR3 sequence is 15 residues long. The V end was cut by 6 bases, the J end by 4 bases, with 19 bases between. The CDR3 region has the DNA TGTGCCAGCAGAGACGGGGGAAGGGGGGCTTACGAGCAGTACTTC. It is translated as CASRDGGRGAYEQYF.

The V call is TRBV6-1, the J call TRBJ2-3; D is unresolved. From germline, CDR1 is MNHNS and CDR2 SASEGT. The V end was cut by 10 bases, the J end by 2 bases, with 13 bases between. The CDR3 sequence is 13 residues long. The CDR3 region is CATRRATTDTQYF. In nucleotides, the CDR3 is TGTGCCACGCGCCGGGCTACCACAGATACGCAGTATTTT.